This T cell receptor beta chain comes out of a study of OX40 agonist ivuxolimab in advanced cancers. Trimming shortened V by 3 bases and J by 1 base, and 9 bases separated the two germline ends. The CDR3 contains 14 residues. CDR1 PRHDT and CDR2 FYEKMQ come from the germline V gene (reference sequence). Produced via immunoSEQ multiplex PCR; TCRdb's table is partial and in-frame only. The sample holds roughly 49,000 clones; almost 90% are singletons and the top ten take 3% to 4%. The chain joins TRBV13 to TRBJ1-1; D is ambiguous. The source was CD4+ or CD8+ T cells sorted from blood, collected in a trial of the OX40 agonist ivuxolimab. The sequence was collected from an adult with an advanced solid tumor such as melanoma, head and neck, liver or kidney cancer. CDR3 region: CASSLEAANTEAFF. For the CDR3, the DNA is TGTGCCAGCAGCTTGGAAGCGGCGAACACTGAAGCTTTCTTT.